The present entry profiles one T cell receptor beta chain with its context. The antigen remains unidentified. Just one base apart from a much larger clone, this may be a read error. This sample was included in a study of T cells in Graves' hyperthyroidism and ophthalmopathy. Amplified regions were TCR beta CDR3 sequences from RNA transcripts. HTBI primers were employed in a first-round RT-PCR of the TCR CDR3. MiXCR was run by TCRdb on the multiplex PCR reads, yielding one entry per CDR3 protein. The sample has about 360,000 distinct CDR3 sequences; less than 20% are singletons. Study-level points and caveats: Most thyroid clonotypes expanded above 0.001 appeared in blood too. Stable hyperthyroidism was separated from ophthalmopathy by a model based on 13 V-J features.

This clonotype was sampled from a woman aged 18-29 years with Graves' hyperthyroidism that later progressed to Graves' ophthalmopathy. The source material was blood.

The CDR3 DNA follows: TGCAGTGCTAGGTCGGGTTCCGGGGATGGCACCGGGGAGCTGTGTTTT. Translated: CSARSGSGDGTGELCF. This rearrangement joins TRBV20-1 to TRBJ2-2, with a possible D match to TRBD2 (5 bases). The CDR3 is 16 residues long. Germline V gene lookup returns CDR1 DFQATT and CDR2 SNEGSKA (reference sequence).